This T cell receptor beta chain was captured by sequencing in a study of blood T cells in healthy people across ages. Study-wide results and caveats: Long-lived donors carried more naive CD4+ cells and greater diversity than aged donors. Expanded clonotype changes were possibly confounded by unknown donor CMV status.

Donors ranged from about 6 to 90 years old and were healthy Caucasians in Russia. Every donor contributed ten milliliters of peripheral blood by blood draw. PCR was performed a second time for roughly 7 to 12 cycles using a sample-barcoded 5' primer and a J-beta primer mix. TCRdb re-called the 5' RACE reads through MiXCR, storing one row per CDR3 protein. Of 800,000 to 950,000 distinct CDR3 sequences listed, 25% to 30% were seen once; the top ten hold roughly a tenth. For this clonotype: Its antigen is as yet unknown.

These data are also associated with another study on T cells of mothers and their children.

The sequence came from a woman in her thirties or forties in good health. Sequenced sample: blood.

This chain's CDR3 is CASSSVFWAQETQYF. As DNA, the CDR3 is TGTGCCAGCAGCTCGGTGTTTTGGGCCCAAGAGACCCAGTACTTC. The V gene is TRBV7-2, the J gene TRBJ2-5; D is ambiguous. Trimming took 4 bases from V and 1 from J, leaving 13 bases between them. The CDR3 sequence is 15 residues long. The germline CDR1 and CDR2 sequences are SGHTA and FQGNSA.